One TCR beta chain is described in this entry. Clones were read by immunoSEQ multiplex PCR, and TCRdb kept only the in-frame ones, dropping some. This sample has about 120,000 clones; approximately 90% occur once, and the top ten carry under 9%. The CDR3 totals 16 residues. Per the germline V gene, CDR1 is SEHNR and CDR2 is FQNEAQ (reference sequence). The V gene lost 7 bases and the J gene lost 0 bases, with 15 bases spanning the gap. This record belongs to a study of T cell responses to AZD1222 COVID-19 vaccine. The V and J genes are TRBV7-9 and TRBJ2-2; a possible D gene is TRBD1 (5 bases). This TCR was sampled from an adult who received the AZD1222 COVID-19 vaccine. This material consisted of peripheral blood, taken 28 days after the second AZD1222 dose. CDR3 protein: CASILSEGANTGELFF. CDR3 sequence (DNA): TGTGCCAGCATCCTTAGTGAAGGGGCGAACACCGGGGAGCTGTTTTTT.